One and the same sample provided the 6 T cell receptor beta chains below, sequenced in a study of T cell responses to AZD1222 COVID-19 vaccine. Generated by immunoSEQ multiplex PCR, the TCRdb table keeps only in-frame clones and is missing some. The sample shows roughly 110,000 clones, around 88% of them seen only once. Sequencing was performed on peripheral blood, taken 28 days after the second AZD1222 dose. These receptors originate from an adult who received the AZD1222 COVID-19 vaccine.

The chain recombines TRBV6-5 with TRBJ1-1; D not resolved. V lost 9 bases and J 7 bases, leaving 9 bases between the germline ends. The CDR3 is 10 residues long. CDR1 is MNHEY and CDR2 is SVGAGI in the germline V gene. CDR3 sequence: CASLWVEAFF. The CDR3 DNA sequence: TGTGCCAGTTTGTGGGTTGAAGCTTTCTTT.

The chain is built from TRBV28 and TRBJ1-2, with unresolved D. This CDR3 is 15 amino acids long. Per the germline V gene, CDR1 is MDHEN and CDR2 is SYDVKM. V was pared by 5 bases and J by 0 bases, with 13 bases between. The CDR3 is CASSDGSNPNYGYTF. The CDR3 nucleotides read TGTGCCAGCAGTGACGGCTCGAACCCTAACTATGGCTACACCTTC.

Remarks on this clone: A read error may account for a junction end that differs from germline. The CDR3 region is CASSFTSGAETQYF. The CDR3 bases are TGTGCTAGCAGCTTTACTAGCGGGGCAGAGACCCAGTACTTC. This chain connects TRBV7-7 to TRBJ2-5, with 10 bases matching TRBD2. Germline V gene sequence: CDR1 SSHAT, CDR2 FNYEAQ (reference sequence). The CDR3 spans 14 residues.

V usage is TRBV19 and J usage is TRBJ2-5; 12 bases agree with TRBD2. In germline, CDR1 is LNHDA, CDR2 SQIVND (reference sequence). CDR3 size: 18 residues. The V and J ends lost 6 bases and 1 base, in that order; junction bases with no gene match: 12. CDR3 amino acids: CASSPGILAGGTQETQYF. For the CDR3, the DNA is TGTGCCAGTAGCCCTGGGATACTAGCGGGGGGAACCCAAGAGACCCAGTACTTC.

The chain carries TRBV11-2 and TRBJ2-5; D might be TRBD1 (5 bases). The CDR3 runs 12 residues. Per the germline V gene, CDR1 is SGHAT and CDR2 is FQNNGV. V was clipped by 4 bases and J by 5 bases, with 8 bases between them. DNA of the CDR3: TGTGCCAGCAGCTCGACAGTTGAGACCCAGTACTTC. Protein sequence: CASSSTVETQYF.

The CDR3 region has the DNA TGTGCCAGCAGATCCACAGATACGCAGTATTTT. It codes for CASRSTDTQYF. J is TRBJ2-3 and V is TRBV27, with D uncertain. The V end lost 6 bases, the J end lost 2 bases, and 3 bases lay between the germline ends. The CDR3 loop spans 11 amino acids. CDR1 is MNHEY and CDR2 is SMNVEV in the germline V gene (reference sequence).